This T cell receptor beta chain appears in the sequencing data of a study of T cell responses to AZD1222 COVID-19 vaccine listed by TCRdb under 2021. About the investigation overall: A total of about 240 trial participants underwent TCR sequencing, of whom approximately 210 received two doses of AZD1222 and approximately 25 received two doses of the MenACWY control vaccine. Trial participants were enrolled by age into subgroups of 18-55, 56-69 and 70-plus years, and about 150, 27 and 61 TCR-sequenced participants, respectively, were included in these subgroups.

Remarks on this clone: The target of this receptor is not known. No base qualities exist here, and no much larger clone lies one base off it.

The CDR3 regions of human TCRbeta chains were analyzed by immunosequencing. As for the original processing: Repertoire TCRs were checked for matches against a reference library of SARS-CoV-2-specific TCRs that had been generated using the MIRA antigen-specificity platform. Breadth was defined as the fraction of unique TCRs that were SARS-CoV-2-associated, and depth was defined as the fraction of total T cells that were SARS-CoV-2-associated. Using the MIRA data, each spike-specific TCR was mapped to the spike region that the TCR reacts to and placed in a CD4 or CD8 class. Log10-transformed breadth and depth values were compared by one-way ANOVA with Sidak's multiple comparisons tests. The clones in this table, taken by TCRdb from immuneACCESS, are in-frame only. Not every clone is retained; where verified, under half of the shortfall comes from an unresolved V gene, and the cause of the rest is unknown. V and J calls and clone size are those listed in that table; D and trimming were worked out from the DNA. Here the sample has about 110,000 clones; roughly 88% occur a single time. The ten largest clones add up to approximately 6.5% of the sample.

What the research found in general, with its limitations: Most participants were white British and females outnumbered males, and the authors suggested that clonal diversity may have been underestimated. Epitopes outside the regions mutated in the B.1.351 and B.1.1.7 variants were reportedly recognized by nearly half of the unique spike-specific TCRs. Because no samples from the day 14 peak response were available, repertoires could be characterized only after the peak T cell response. Conclusions about previously exposed vaccinees are limited, since just five to seven AZD1222 recipients were seropositive for SARS-CoV-2 at baseline. Spike-specific TCR breadth and depth rose significantly after two AZD1222 doses compared with day 0 and with MenACWY recipients. The vaccine-associated CD4 TCRs covered the entire spike protein, and the dominant responses fell in regions 160-218 and 743-854. In the small 56-69-year group, the increase in depth fell short of significance, most likely because of low power.

In the paper's terms, the time point label means: about 28 days (+/-7) after the second vaccine dose. AZD1222 recipients whose second dose came at about 4 weeks and those whose second dose came at about 12 weeks were combined into one group, since spike-specific TCR depth and breadth did not differ between the two schedules. Vaccinee samples were obtained from the UK trials COV001 and COV002, which included a single-blind randomized controlled phase 2/3 trial of AZD1222 (ChAdOx1 nCoV-19) in healthy adults. For TCRbeta chain sequencing, PBMC samples from trial participants were taken at day 0 and at day 28 after the second dose. CDR1 and CDR2 are drawn from the germline V gene: SGHAT, FQNNGV. The CDR3 holds 15 amino acids from the cysteine to the phenylalanine. The entry retains the CDR3 DNA only, 45 bases that are in frame from base 1. The V end gives up 5 bases and the J end 4 bases, leaving 8 bases in the junction not matched to a gene.

This receptor was identified in an adult who received the AZD1222 COVID-19 vaccine. The material sequenced was peripheral blood, taken 28 days after the second AZD1222 dose. The chain is assembled from TRBV11-2 and TRBJ2-1; 7 central bases correspond to TRBD2. The nucleotide sequence reads TGTGCCAGCAGCCCGCTCTCGGGACTATACAATGAGCAGTTCTTC. It encodes CASSPLSGLYNEQFF.